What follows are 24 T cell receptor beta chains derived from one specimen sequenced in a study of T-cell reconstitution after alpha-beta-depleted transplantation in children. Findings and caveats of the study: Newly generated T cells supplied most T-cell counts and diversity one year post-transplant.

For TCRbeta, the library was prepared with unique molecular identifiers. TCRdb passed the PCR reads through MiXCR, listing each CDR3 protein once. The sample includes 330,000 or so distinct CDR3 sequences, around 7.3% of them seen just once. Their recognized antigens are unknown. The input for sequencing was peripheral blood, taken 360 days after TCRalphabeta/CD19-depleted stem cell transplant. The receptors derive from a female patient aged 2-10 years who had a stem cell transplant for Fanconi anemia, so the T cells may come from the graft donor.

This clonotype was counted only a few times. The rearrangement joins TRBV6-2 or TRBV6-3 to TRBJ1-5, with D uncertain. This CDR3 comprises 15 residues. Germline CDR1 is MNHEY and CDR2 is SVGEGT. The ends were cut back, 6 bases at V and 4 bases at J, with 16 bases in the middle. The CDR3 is CASSLKELPNQPQHF. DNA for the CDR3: TGTGCCAGCAGCCTTAAAGAACTACCGAATCAGCCCCAGCATTTT.

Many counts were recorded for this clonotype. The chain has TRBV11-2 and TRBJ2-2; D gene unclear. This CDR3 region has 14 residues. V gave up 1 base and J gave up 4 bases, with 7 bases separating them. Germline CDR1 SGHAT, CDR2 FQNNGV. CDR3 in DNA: TGTGCCAGCAGCTTAGGGCTTCCCACCGGGGAGCTGTTTTTT. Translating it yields CASSLGLPTGELFF.

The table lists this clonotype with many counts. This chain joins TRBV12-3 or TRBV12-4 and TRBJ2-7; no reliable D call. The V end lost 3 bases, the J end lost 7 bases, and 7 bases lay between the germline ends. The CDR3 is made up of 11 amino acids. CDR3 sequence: CASSLLGEQYF. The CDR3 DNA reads TGTGCCAGCAGTTTGCTGGGTGAGCAGTACTTC.

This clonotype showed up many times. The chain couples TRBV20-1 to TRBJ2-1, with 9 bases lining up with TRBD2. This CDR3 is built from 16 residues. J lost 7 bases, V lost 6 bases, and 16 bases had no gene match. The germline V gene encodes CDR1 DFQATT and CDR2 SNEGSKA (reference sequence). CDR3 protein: CSAERTAGGPLNEQFF. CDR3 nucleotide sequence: TGCAGTGCCGAAAGGACCGCGGGAGGGCCTTTAAATGAGCAGTTCTTC.

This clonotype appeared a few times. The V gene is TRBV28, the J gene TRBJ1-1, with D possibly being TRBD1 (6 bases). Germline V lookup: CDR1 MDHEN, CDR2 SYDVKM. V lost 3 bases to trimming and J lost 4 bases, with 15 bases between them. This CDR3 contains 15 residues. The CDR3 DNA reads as TGTGCCAGCAGTTTTCACAGGGACGTGGGCACTGAAGCTTTCTTT. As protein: CASSFHRDVGTEAFF.

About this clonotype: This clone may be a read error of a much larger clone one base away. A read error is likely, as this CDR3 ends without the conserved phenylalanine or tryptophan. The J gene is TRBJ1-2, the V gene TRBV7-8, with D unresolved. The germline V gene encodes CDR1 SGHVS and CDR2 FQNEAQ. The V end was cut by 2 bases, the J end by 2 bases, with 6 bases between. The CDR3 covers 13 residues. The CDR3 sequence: CASSLQRNYGYTY. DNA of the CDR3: TGTGCCAGCAGCTTACAGAGGAACTATGGCTACACCTAC.

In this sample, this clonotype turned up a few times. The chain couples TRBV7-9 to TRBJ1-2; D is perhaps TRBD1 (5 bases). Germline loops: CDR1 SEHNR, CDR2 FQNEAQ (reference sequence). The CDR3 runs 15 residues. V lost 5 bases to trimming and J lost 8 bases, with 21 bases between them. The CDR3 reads CASSPPEGSFGGYTF. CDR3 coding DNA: TGTGCCAGCAGCCCCCCAGAGGGGAGCTTCGGGGGCTACACCTTC.

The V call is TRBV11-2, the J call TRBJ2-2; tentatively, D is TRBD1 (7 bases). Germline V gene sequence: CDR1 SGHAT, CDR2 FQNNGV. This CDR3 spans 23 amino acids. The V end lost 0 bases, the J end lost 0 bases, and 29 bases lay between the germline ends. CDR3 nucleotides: TGTGCCAGCAGCTTAGACCCGCGGGACAGTTCCTCACAATTTACGTCGAACACCGGGGAGCTGTTTTTT. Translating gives CASSLDPRDSSSQFTSNTGELFF.

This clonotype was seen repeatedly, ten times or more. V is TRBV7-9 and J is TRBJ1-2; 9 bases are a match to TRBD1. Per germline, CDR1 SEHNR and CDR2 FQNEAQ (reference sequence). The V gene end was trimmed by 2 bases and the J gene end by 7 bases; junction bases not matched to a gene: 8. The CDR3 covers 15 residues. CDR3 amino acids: CASSLSGTGNSGYTF. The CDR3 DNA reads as TGTGCCAGCAGCTTAAGCGGGACAGGGAATTCTGGCTACACCTTC.

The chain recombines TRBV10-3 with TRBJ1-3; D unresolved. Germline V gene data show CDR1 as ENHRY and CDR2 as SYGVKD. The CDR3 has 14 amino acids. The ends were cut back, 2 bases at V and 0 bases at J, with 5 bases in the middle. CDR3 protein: CAISEKASGNTIYF. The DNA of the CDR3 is TGTGCCATCAGTGAGAAGGCCTCTGGAAACACCATATATTTT.

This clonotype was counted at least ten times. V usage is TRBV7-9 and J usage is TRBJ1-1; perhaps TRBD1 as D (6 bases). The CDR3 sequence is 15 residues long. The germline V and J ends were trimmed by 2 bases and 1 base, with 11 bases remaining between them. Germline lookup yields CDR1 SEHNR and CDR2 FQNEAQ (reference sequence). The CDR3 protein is CASSLTGTRNTEAFF. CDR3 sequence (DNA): TGTGCCAGCAGCTTAACCGGGACACGGAACACTGAAGCTTTCTTT.

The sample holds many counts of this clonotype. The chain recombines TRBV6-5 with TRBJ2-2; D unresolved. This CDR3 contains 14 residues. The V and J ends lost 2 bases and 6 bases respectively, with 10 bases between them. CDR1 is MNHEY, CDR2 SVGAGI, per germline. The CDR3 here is CASSYVSGSGELFF. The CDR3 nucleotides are TGTGCCAGCAGTTACGTTTCAGGCTCCGGGGAGCTGTTTTTT.

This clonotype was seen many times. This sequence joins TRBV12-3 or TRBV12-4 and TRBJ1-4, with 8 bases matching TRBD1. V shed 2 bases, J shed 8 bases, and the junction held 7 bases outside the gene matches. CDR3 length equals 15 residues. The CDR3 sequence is CASSLSQGGHEKLFF. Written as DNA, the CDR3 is TGTGCCAGCAGTTTATCACAGGGGGGACACGAAAAACTGTTTTTT.

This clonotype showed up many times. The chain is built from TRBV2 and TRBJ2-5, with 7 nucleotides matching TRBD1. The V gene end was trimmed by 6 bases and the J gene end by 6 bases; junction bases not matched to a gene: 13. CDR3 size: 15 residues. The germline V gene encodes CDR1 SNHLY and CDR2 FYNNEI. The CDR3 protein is CASSGRQGWRKTQYF. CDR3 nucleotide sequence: TGTGCCAGCAGCGGACGACAGGGATGGCGCAAGACCCAGTACTTC.

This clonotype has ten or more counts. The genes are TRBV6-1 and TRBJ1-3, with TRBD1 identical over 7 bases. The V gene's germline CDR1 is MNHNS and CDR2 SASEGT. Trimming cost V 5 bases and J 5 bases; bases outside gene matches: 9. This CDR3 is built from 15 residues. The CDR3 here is CASSRDRATRNTIYF. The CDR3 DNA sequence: TGTGCCAGCAGTCGAGACAGGGCTACAAGAAACACCATATATTTT.

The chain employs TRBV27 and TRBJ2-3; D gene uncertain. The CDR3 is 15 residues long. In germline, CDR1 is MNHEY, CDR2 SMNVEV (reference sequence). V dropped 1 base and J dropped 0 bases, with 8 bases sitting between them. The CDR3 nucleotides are TGTGCCAGCAGTTTATTTGTTCCCAGCACAGATACGCAGTATTTT. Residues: CASSLFVPSTDTQYF.

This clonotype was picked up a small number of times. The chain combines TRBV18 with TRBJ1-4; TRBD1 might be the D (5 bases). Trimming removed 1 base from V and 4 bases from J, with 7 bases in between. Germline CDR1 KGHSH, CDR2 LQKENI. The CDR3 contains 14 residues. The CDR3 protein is CASSPQQGNEKLFF. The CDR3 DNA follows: TGTGCCAGCTCACCACAGCAGGGTAATGAAAAACTGTTTTTT.

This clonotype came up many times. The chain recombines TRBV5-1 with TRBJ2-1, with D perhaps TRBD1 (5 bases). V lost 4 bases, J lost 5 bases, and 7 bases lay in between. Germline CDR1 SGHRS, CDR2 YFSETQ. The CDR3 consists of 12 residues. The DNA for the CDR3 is TGCGCCAGCAGCGTGACAGACAATGAGCAGTTCTTC. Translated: CASSVTDNEQFF.

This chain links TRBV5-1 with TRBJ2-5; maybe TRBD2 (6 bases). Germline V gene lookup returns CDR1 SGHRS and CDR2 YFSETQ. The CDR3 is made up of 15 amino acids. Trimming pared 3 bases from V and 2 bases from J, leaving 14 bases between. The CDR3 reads CASSWGGTGQETQYF. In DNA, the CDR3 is TGCGCCAGCAGCTGGGGTGGGACTGGGCAAGAGACCCAGTACTTC. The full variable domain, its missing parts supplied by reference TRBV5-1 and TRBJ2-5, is KAGVTQTPRYLIKTRGQQVTLSCSPISGHRSVSWYQQTPGQGLQFLFEYFSETQRNKGNFPGRFSGRQFSNSRSEMNVSTLELGDSALYLCASSWGGTGQETQYFGPGTRLLVL.

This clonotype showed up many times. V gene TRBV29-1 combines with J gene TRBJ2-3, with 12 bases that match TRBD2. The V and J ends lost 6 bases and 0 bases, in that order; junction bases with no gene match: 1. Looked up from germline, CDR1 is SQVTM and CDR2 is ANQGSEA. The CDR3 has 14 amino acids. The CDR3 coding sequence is TGCAGCGTCGGACTAGCGGGGAGCACAGATACGCAGTATTTT. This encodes CSVGLAGSTDTQYF.

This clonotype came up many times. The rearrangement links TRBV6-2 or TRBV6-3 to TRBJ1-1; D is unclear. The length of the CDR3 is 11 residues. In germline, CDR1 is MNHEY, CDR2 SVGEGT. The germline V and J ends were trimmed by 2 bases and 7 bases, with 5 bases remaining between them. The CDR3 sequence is CASSYPGEAFF. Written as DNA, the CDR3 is TGTGCCAGCAGTTACCCCGGTGAAGCTTTCTTT.

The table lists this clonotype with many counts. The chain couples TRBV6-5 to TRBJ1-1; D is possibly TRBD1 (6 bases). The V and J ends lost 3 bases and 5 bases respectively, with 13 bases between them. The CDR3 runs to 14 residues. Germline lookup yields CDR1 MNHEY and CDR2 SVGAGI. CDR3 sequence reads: CASSYNRDATEAFF. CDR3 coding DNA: TGTGCCAGCAGTTATAACAGGGACGCGACTGAAGCTTTCTTT.

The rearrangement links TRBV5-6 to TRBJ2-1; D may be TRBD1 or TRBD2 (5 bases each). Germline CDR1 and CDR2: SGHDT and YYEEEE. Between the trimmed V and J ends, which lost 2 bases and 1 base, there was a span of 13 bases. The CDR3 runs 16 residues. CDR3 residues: CASSLPGTYSYNEQFF. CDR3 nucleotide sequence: TGTGCCAGCAGCTTACCAGGGACGTATTCCTACAATGAGCAGTTCTTC.

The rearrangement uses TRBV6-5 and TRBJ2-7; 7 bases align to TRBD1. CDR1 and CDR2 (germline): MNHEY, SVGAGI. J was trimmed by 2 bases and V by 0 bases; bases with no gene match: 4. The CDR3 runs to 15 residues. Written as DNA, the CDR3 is TGTGCCAGCAGTTACTCGATGGGACAGCCCTACGAGCAGTACTTC. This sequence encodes CASSYSMGQPYEQYF.